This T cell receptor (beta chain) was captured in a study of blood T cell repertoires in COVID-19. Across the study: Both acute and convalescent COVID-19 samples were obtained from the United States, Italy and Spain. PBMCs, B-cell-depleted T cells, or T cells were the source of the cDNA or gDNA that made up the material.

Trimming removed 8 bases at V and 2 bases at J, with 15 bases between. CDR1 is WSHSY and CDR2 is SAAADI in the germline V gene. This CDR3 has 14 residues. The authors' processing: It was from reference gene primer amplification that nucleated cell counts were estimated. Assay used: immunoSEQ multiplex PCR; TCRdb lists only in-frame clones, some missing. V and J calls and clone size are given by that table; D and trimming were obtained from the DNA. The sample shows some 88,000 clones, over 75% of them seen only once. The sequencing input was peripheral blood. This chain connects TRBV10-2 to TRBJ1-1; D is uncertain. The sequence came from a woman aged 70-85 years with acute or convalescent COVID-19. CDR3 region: CASRLGRENTEAFF. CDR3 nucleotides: TGCGCCAGCCGTCTCGGGAGGGAAAACACTGAAGCTTTCTTT.